This passage covers 5 T cell receptor beta chains from one sample sequenced in a study of CD8+ T cells in alopecia areata. The sequencing template was cDNA reverse transcribed from extracted RNA. The repertoire was sequenced with immunoSEQ multiplex PCR; TCRdb's copy has only in-frame clones and lacks some. Of about 140,000 clones in the sample, around two thirds are singletons; the top ten hold 30% to 45%. The sequencing sample was made of CD8+ T cells sorted from blood. These receptor sequences come from a human donor in good health.

The chain has TRBV5-4 and TRBJ2-1; TRBD2 matches at 14 bases. J gave up 1 base and V 4 bases, and 4 bases lay outside the gene matches. The CDR3 runs to 17 residues. The germline CDR1 and CDR2 sequences are SGHNT and YYREEE (reference sequence). This CDR3 is CASSLGTSGSSYNEQFF. In nucleotides, the CDR3 is TGTGCCAGCAGCCTCGGGACTAGCGGGAGTTCCTACAATGAGCAGTTCTTC.

This chain joins TRBV2 and TRBJ2-1, with TRBD1 as a possible D gene (5 bases). This CDR3 is 14 amino acids long. The V gene lost 2 bases and the J gene lost 4 bases, with 9 bases spanning the gap. CDR1 is SNHLY, CDR2 FYNNEI, per germline. Here the CDR3 DNA reads TGTGCCAGCAGTGAACGGACAAATTACAATGAGCAGTTCTTC. Its protein is CASSERTNYNEQFF.

The chain uses TRBV7-9 and TRBJ2-7, with D uncertain. Germline CDR1 and CDR2: SEHNR and FQNEAQ (reference sequence). Trimming took off 5 bases at V and 6 bases at J, with 14 bases between the two ends. The CDR3 is 13 amino acids. The CDR3 DNA sequence: TGTGCCAGCAGCCAGCTGGGTGGTACCGAGCAGTACTTC. Translated: CASSQLGGTEQYF. Filled out from reference TRBV7-9 and TRBJ2-7, the complete variable domain reads DTGVSQNPRHKITKRGQNVTFRCDPISEHNRLYWYRQTLGQGPEFLTYFQNEAQLEKSRLLSDRFSAERPKGSFSTLEIQRTEQGDSAMYLCASSQLGGTEQYFGPGTRLTVT.

J is TRBJ2-7 and V is TRBV4-1, with D perhaps TRBD2 (5 bases). Germline CDR1 reads MGHRA; CDR2 reads YSYEKL. The CDR3 extends over 15 amino acids. V was clipped by 4 bases and J by 2 bases, with 15 bases between them. CDR3 nucleotides: TGCGCCAGCAGCCCGACTAACCAGGCTACCTACGAGCAGTACTTC. This codes for CASSPTNQATYEQYF.

This chain links TRBV30 with TRBJ2-7, with D perhaps TRBD1 or TRBD2 (6 bases each). The V end was cut by 4 bases, the J end by 4 bases, with 14 bases between. Looked up from germline, CDR1 is GTSNPN and CDR2 is SVGIG (reference sequence). This CDR3 comprises 13 residues. The CDR3 sequence is CAWKRGAYYEQYF. DNA for the CDR3: TGTGCCTGGAAAAGGGGGGCGTATTACGAGCAGTACTTC.